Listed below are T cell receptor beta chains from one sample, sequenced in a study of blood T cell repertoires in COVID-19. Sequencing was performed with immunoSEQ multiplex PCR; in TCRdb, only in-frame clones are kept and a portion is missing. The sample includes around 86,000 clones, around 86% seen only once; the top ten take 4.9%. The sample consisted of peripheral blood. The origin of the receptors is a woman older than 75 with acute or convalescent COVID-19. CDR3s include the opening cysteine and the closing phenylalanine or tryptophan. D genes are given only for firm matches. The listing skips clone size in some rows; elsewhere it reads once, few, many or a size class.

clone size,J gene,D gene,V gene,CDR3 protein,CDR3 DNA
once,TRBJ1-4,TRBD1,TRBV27,CASSPIGQGDFGEKLFF,TGTGCCAGCAGTCCGATCGGACAGGGCGATTTCGGTGAAAAACTGTTTTTT
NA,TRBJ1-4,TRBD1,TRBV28,CASSVPGQGASEKLFF,TGTGCCAGCAGTGTCCCCGGGCAGGGGGCAAGTGAAAAACTGTTTTTT
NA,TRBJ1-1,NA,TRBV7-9,CASSPYRNTEAFF,TGTGCCAGCAGCCCGTATCGGAACACTGAAGCTTTCTTT
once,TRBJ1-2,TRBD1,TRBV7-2,CASSLASGTGHGYTF,TGTGCCAGCAGCTTAGCATCCGGGACAGGGCATGGCTACACCTTC
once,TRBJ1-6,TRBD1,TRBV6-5,CASSLGQPNSPLHF,TGTGCCAGCAGTTTGGGACAGCCTAATTCACCCCTCCACTTT
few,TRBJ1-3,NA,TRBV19,CASSIPGDPSGNTIYF,TGTGCCAGTAGTATTCCTGGAGACCCCTCTGGAAACACCATATATTTT
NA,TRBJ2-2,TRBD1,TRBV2,CASSGSWTGRANTGELFF,TGTGCCAGCAGCGGGTCTTGGACAGGGAGAGCGAACACCGGGGAGCTGTTTTTT
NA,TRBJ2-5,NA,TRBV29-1,CSVAGAQETQYF,TGCAGCGTCGCGGGTGCACAAGAGACCCAGTACTTC
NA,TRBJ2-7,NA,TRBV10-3,CAISEEGYEQYF,TGTGCCATCAGTGAAGAGGGTTACGAGCAGTACTTC
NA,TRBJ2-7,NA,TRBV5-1,CASSLRQVNDEQYF,TGCGCCAGCAGCCTCAGGCAGGTAAACGACGAGCAGTACTTC
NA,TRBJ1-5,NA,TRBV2,CASIGGGSNQPQHF,TGTGCCAGCATAGGGGGAGGGTCAAATCAGCCCCAGCATTTT
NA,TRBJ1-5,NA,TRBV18,CASSPRAEYSNQPQHF,TGTGCCAGCTCACCACGGGCAGAATATAGCAATCAGCCCCAGCATTTT
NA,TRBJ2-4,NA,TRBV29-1,CSAYQGAKNIQYF,TGCAGCGCCTACCAGGGTGCCAAAAACATTCAGTACTTC
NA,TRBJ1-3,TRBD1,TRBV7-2,CASSSAGQGQGGNTIYF,TGTGCCAGCAGCTCCGCCGGACAGGGGCAAGGAGGAAACACCATATATTTT
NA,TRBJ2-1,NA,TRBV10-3,CAISGGMRTNEQFF,TGTGCCATCAGTGGCGGTATGCGCACCAATGAGCAGTTCTTC
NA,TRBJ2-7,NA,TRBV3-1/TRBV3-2,CASRSRALRDYEQYF,TGTGCCAGCAGATCCCGAGCTCTCCGGGACTACGAGCAGTACTTC
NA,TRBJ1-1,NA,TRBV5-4,CASSLGGLGNTEAFF,TGTGCCAGCAGCTTGGGAGGGTTAGGGAACACTGAAGCTTTCTTT
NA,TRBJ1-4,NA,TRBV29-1,CSVVEGRATNEKLFF,TGCAGCGTTGTCGAGGGGAGGGCAACTAATGAAAAACTGTTTTTT
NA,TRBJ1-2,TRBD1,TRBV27,CASSQTGDGYTF,TGTGCCAGCAGTCAGACAGGGGACGGCTACACCTTC